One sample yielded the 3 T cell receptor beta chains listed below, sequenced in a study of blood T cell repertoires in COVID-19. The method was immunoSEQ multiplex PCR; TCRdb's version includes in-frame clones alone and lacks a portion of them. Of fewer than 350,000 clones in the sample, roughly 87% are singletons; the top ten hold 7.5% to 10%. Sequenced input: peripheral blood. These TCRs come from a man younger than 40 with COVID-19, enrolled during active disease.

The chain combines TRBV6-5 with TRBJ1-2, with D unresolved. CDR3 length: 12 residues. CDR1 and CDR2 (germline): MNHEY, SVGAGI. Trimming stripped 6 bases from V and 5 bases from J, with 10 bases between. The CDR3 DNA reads TGTGCCAGCAGGCCAGCGGAGTATGGCTACACCTTC. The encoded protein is CASRPAEYGYTF.

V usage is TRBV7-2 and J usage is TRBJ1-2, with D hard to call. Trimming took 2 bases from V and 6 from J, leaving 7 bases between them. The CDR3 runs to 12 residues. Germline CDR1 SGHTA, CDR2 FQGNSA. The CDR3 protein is CASSLLTDGYTF. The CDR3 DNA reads TGTGCCAGCAGCTTACTTACAGATGGCTACACCTTC.

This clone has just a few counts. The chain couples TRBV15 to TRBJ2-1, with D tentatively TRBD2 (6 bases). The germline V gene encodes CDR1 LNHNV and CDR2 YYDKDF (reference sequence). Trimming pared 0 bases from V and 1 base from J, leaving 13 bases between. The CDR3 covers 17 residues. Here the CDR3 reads CATSRDRGAESYNEQFF. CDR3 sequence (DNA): TGTGCCACCAGCAGAGATCGCGGGGCTGAGTCCTACAATGAGCAGTTCTTC.